Shown below are 14 T cell receptor beta chains from a single sample sequenced in a study of persistence of HIV-infected CD4 T cells. This nonspecific control used anti-CD3/anti-CD28 bead stimulation of CD4+ T cells. Sorting of responding CD4+ T cells relied on upregulated CD40 ligand together with CD69. This was the immunoSEQ version 4 assay in survey mode. TCRdb's table, derived via immunoSEQ multiplex PCR, lists solely in-frame clones and lacks some. The repertoire has 35,000 to 40,000 clones, over 80% of them found once; the top ten carry about 1.3%. Which antigens these TCRs recognize remains unknown. The sequenced sample was CD4+ T cells sorted from PBMCs after approximately 20-hour stimulation, obtained from a patient who received antiretroviral therapy. Receptors originate from an adult man with HIV who was CMV-seropositive.

V usage is TRBV4-1 and J usage is TRBJ2-7, with 7 bases identical to TRBD1. Germline values: CDR1 MGHRA, CDR2 YSYEKL. Trimming took 5 bases from V and 1 from J; bases not matched to a gene: 11. This CDR3 contains 16 residues. The CDR3 is CASSTRPGQTSYEQYF. For the CDR3, the DNA is TGCGCCAGCAGCACGCGCCCGGGACAGACGTCCTACGAGCAGTACTTC.

The chain couples TRBV24-1 to TRBJ2-1, with TRBD2 matching over 8 bases. V dropped 4 bases and J dropped 8; count of bases not matched to a gene: 9. The CDR3 consists of 15 residues. Germline CDR1 and CDR2: KGHDR and SFDVKD. CDR3 DNA sequence: TGTGCCACCAGTGAAGGGACTAGGGAGGTCGATGAGCAGTTCTTC. Translation gives CATSEGTREVDEQFF.

The chain carries TRBV2 and TRBJ2-3; TRBD1 might be the D (6 bases). Between the trimmed V and J ends, which lost 5 bases and 5 bases, there was a span of 8 bases. Germline V CDR1 and CDR2: SNHLY, FYNNEI. This CDR3 has 12 residues. The DNA of the CDR3 is TGTGCCAGCAGTCGGACAGAAGATACGCAGTATTTT. The encoded protein is CASSRTEDTQYF.

V and J are TRBV10-1 and TRBJ2-7; the D is unclear. V dropped 3 bases and J dropped 2 bases, with 14 bases sitting between them. The CDR3 loop spans 15 amino acids. CDR1 is WNHNN and CDR2 is SYGVQD in the germline V gene (reference sequence). CDR3 region: CASSERKGRPYEQYF. The CDR3 coding sequence is TGCGCCAGCAGTGAAAGAAAAGGGCGACCCTACGAGCAGTACTTC.

The chain has TRBV30 and TRBJ2-2; perhaps TRBD1 as D (5 bases). V lost 0 bases to trimming and J lost 0 bases, with 11 bases between them. The CDR3 consists of 16 residues. The germline V gene has CDR1 GTSNPN and CDR2 SVGIG (reference sequence). CDR3 bases: TGTGCCTGGAGTGTGAAGGACACCACGAACACCGGGGAGCTGTTTTTT. Protein: CAWSVKDTTNTGELFF.

The chain recombines TRBV19 with TRBJ1-4; 9 nucleotides match TRBD1. Germline V gene lookup returns CDR1 LNHDA and CDR2 SQIVND (reference sequence). CDR3 length equals 15 residues. V lost 8 bases, J lost 7 bases, and 11 bases stayed unmatched. CDR3 nucleotides: TGTGCCAGTCTTACCGGGACAGGGAGAGGTGAAAAACTGTTTTTT. Its protein is CASLTGTGRGEKLFF.

The V and J genes are TRBV11-2 and TRBJ1-1; maybe TRBD1 (6 bases). CDR1 SGHAT and CDR2 FQNNGV come from the germline V gene. With 4 bases removed from V and 3 bases from J, the gap between germline ends came to 15 bases. This CDR3 has 15 amino acids. This CDR3 is CASSWGLGGYTEAFF. CDR3 nucleotides: TGTGCCAGCAGCTGGGGGTTAGGGGGATACACTGAAGCTTTCTTT. Combining the CDR3 with reference TRBV11-2 and TRBJ1-1 gives the whole variable domain EAGVAQSPRYKIIEKRQSVAFWCNPISGHATLYWYQQILGQGPKLLIQFQNNGVVDDSQLPKDRFSAERLKGVDSTLKIQPAKLEDSAVYLCASSWGLGGYTEAFFGQGTRLTVV.

This clone came up once. The rearrangement uses TRBV29-1 and TRBJ1-3, with a weak D call TRBD1 (6 bases). The CDR3 runs 15 residues. Deletions cut 4 bases from V and 4 bases from J, with 17 bases between. Per the germline V gene, CDR1 is SQVTM and CDR2 is ANQGSEA. CDR3 protein: CSVGVLQGTGNTIYF. The CDR3 nucleotides read TGCAGCGTTGGGGTCTTACAGGGAACAGGAAACACCATATATTTT. Filled out from reference TRBV29-1 and TRBJ1-3, the complete variable domain reads SAVISQKPSRDICQRGTSLTIQCQVDSQVTMMFWYRQQPGQSLTLIATANQGSEATYESGFVIDKFPISRPNLTFSTLTVSNMSPEDSSIYLCSVGVLQGTGNTIYFGEGSWLTVV.

The chain has TRBV18 and TRBJ1-1; TRBD1 might be the D (5 bases). The germline CDR1 and CDR2 sequences are KGHSH and LQKENI. Trimming shortened V by 5 bases and J by 0 bases, and 16 bases separated the two germline ends. The CDR3 spans 16 residues. The chain's CDR3 is CASSFSGTDMNTEAFF. As DNA, the CDR3 is TGTGCCAGCTCATTTTCCGGGACGGACATGAACACTGAAGCTTTCTTT.

CDR3 DNA sequence: TGTGCCTGGACAGTCCAAGAGACCCAGTACTTC. It is translated as CAWTVQETQYF. The rearrangement joins TRBV30 to TRBJ2-5; D call uncertain. The germline gives CDR1 GTSNPN, CDR2 SVGIG (reference sequence). CDR3 length: 11 residues. Between the trimmed V and J ends, which lost 4 bases and 1 base, there was a span of 4 bases.

The chain employs TRBV18 and TRBJ1-1; a possible D gene is TRBD1 (5 bases). Per the germline V gene, CDR1 is KGHSH and CDR2 is LQKENI. The germline V and J ends were trimmed by 0 bases and 0 bases, with 8 bases remaining between them. CDR3 length: 15 amino acids. The CDR3 protein is CASSPPQGMNTEAFF. The CDR3, as DNA: TGTGCCAGCTCACCACCTCAGGGCATGAACACTGAAGCTTTCTTT.

The chain couples TRBV4-1 to TRBJ2-1; 16 bases line up with TRBD2. V lost 0 bases, J lost 5 bases, and 10 bases stayed unmatched. From germline, CDR1 is MGHRA and CDR2 YSYEKL. The CDR3 covers 20 residues. CDR3 nucleotide sequence: TGCGCCAGCAGCCAAGACTCCGGGACTAGCGGGAGGGCCGGGGACAATGAGCAGTTCTTC. This gives the protein CASSQDSGTSGRAGDNEQFF.

In nucleotides, the CDR3 is TGCGCCACTATCAAAAAGGACAGCGGGGAGCTGTTTTTT. Amino acids: CATIKKDSGELFF. V usage is TRBV5-1 and J usage is TRBJ2-2, with D possibly matching TRBD1 (6 bases). Germline V CDR1 and CDR2: SGHRS, YFSETQ. V shed 9 bases and J shed 7 bases, with 16 bases lying between them. The CDR3 is made up of 13 amino acids. The full variable domain, its missing parts supplied by reference TRBV5-1 and TRBJ2-2, is KAGVTQTPRYLIKTRGQQVTLSCSPISGHRSVSWYQQTPGQGLQFLFEYFSETQRNKGNFPGRFSGRQFSNSRSEMNVSTLELGDSALYLCATIKKDSGELFFGEGSRLTVL.

The chain has TRBV10-3 and TRBJ1-6, with D tentatively TRBD1 (5 bases). Trimming pared 6 bases from V and 9 bases from J, leaving 18 bases between. The CDR3 totals 15 residues. Germline V gene data show CDR1 as ENHRY and CDR2 as SYGVKD. CDR3: CAISEGRTSSSPLHF. CDR3 bases: TGTGCCATCAGCGAGGGGAGGACTTCCTCTTCACCCCTCCACTTT.